The T cell receptor (beta chain) under discussion was sequenced for a study of CD8 T cells in Susac syndrome. General study results and limits: The study recognized that the number of individuals in its TCR sequencing and HLA analysis was relatively small.

TEMRA cells were FACS-enriched, unlike CD8+ and CD4+ T cells, which were negatively isolated. An amount of RNA that ranged from roughly 0.45 to 1 ug was reverse transcribed with random hexamers. Amplification of TCR beta CDR3 was carried out by immunoSEQ multiplex PCR, which covered 54 Vbeta and 13 Jbeta segments. From the immunoSEQ multiplex PCR reads, TCRdb called clonotypes with MiXCR, one entry per CDR3 protein. The top ten clones hold around 0.12% of a sample with roughly 130,000 distinct CDR3 sequences, approximately 95% of them seen once. With respect to this clonotype: The antigen remains unidentified.

The sample was CD4+ T cells from PBMCs. This clonotype originated in a human donor with multiple sclerosis.

The chain's CDR3 is CSAETFRDRAYEQYF. Written as DNA, the CDR3 is TGCAGTGCTGAAACATTCCGGGACAGGGCCTACGAGCAGTACTTC. The chain employs TRBV20-1 and TRBJ2-7; 9 bases align to TRBD1. V was pared by 5 bases and J by 2 bases, with 10 bases of the junction left unmatched. Germline V gene sequence: CDR1 DFQATT, CDR2 SNEGSKA (reference sequence). CDR3 length: 15 residues.